The 21 T cell receptor beta chains reported below all come from one sample, sequenced in a study of regulatory T cells in long-lasting Graves disease. Indicated time point: newly diagnosed GD, antithyroid drugs for less than 3 months. The TCR library was made from RNA that had been extracted from PBMCs in TRIzol. The TCR beta library used iRepertoire HTBI primers with Arm-PCR amplification of CDR3. TCRdb processed the multiplex PCR reads anew with MiXCR; each CDR3 protein has one entry. This sample carries 300,000 to 400,000 distinct CDR3 sequences, about 16% of them seen once, and the ten largest clones take about a fifth. The sample was peripheral blood mononuclear cells (PBMCs), taken at new diagnosis, from a patient treated with antithyroid drugs. These receptors were collected from a female donor with Graves disease.

About this clonotype: The likely explanation is a read error, given a far larger clone one base away. The V and J genes are TRBV6-5 and TRBJ1-5; D is possibly TRBD1 (5 bases). The CDR3 has 12 amino acids. Germline CDR1 and CDR2: MNHEY and SVGAGI. The CDR3 DNA reads as TGTGTCAGCAGTTTGGGACGGCAGCCCCAGCATTTT. This encodes CVSSLGRQPQHF.

The table lists this clonotype with many counts. The genes are TRBV7-9 and TRBJ2-1; the D gene is possibly TRBD2 (5 bases). This CDR3 region has 12 residues. The V and J ends lost 4 bases and 12 bases respectively, with 13 bases between them. Per germline, CDR1 SEHNR and CDR2 FQNEAQ (reference sequence). CDR3 amino acids: CASSSGLVRQFF. The CDR3 DNA is TGTGCCAGCAGCTCCGGACTGGTCCGGCAGTTCTTC.

This clonotype came up many times. The rearrangement links TRBV7-9 to TRBJ2-6, with a possible D match to TRBD1 (6 bases). The CDR3 totals 15 residues. V was trimmed by 5 bases and J by 4 bases, leaving 12 bases between them. Germline V gene data show CDR1 as SEHNR and CDR2 as FQNEAQ (reference sequence). The CDR3 sequence: CASSQQGSGANVLTF. The CDR3 region has the DNA TGTGCCAGCAGCCAACAGGGCTCAGGGGCCAACGTCCTGACTTTC.

This clonotype has more than one count but fewer than ten. This rearrangement joins TRBV29-1 to TRBJ2-3; 15 bases line up with TRBD2. The CDR3 runs 15 residues. Germline lookup yields CDR1 SQVTM and CDR2 ANQGSEA. Unmatched junction bases numbered 3, after V lost 6 bases and J lost 2 bases. DNA for the CDR3: TGCAGCGTACGGACTAGCGGGGGGGCCACAGATACGCAGTATTTT. It encodes CSVRTSGGATDTQYF.

The rearrangement joins TRBV6-4 to TRBJ1-1, with TRBD1 identical over 7 bases. CDR3 length: 14 amino acids. From germline, CDR1 is MRHNA and CDR2 SNTAGT. J was trimmed by 1 base and V by 3 bases; bases with no gene match: 2. The CDR3 nucleotides are TGTGCCAGCAGTGAGACAGGGACGAACACTGAAGCTTTCTTT. Translated: CASSETGTNTEAFF.

This clonotype was detected ten times or more. The rearrangement links TRBV7-9 to TRBJ2-7, with 12 bases fitting TRBD2. With 5 bases clipped from V and 3 bases from J, the junction kept 8 bases outside the gene matches. The CDR3 length is 16 residues. CDR1 is SEHNR and CDR2 is FQNEAQ in the germline V gene (reference sequence). The CDR3 is CASSPRGLAGRYEQYF. The CDR3 DNA reads TGTGCCAGCAGCCCTAGAGGACTAGCGGGACGCTACGAGCAGTACTTC.

This clonotype was observed at least ten times. One junction end does not reproduce the germline sequence, and a read error may be involved. V and J are TRBV18 and TRBJ2-1; no reliable D call. This CDR3 has 11 residues. Germline CDR1 KGHSH, CDR2 LQKENI. The CDR3 protein is CSSSSGWEQFF. CDR3 nucleotides: TGTTCCAGCTCCTCTGGCTGGGAGCAGTTCTTC.

V and J are TRBV7-6 and TRBJ2-1; 10 nucleotides match TRBD2. Germline lookup yields CDR1 SGHVS and CDR2 FNYEAQ. Trimming at V came to 5 bases and at J to 9 bases, leaving 13 bases not matched to a gene. The CDR3 length is 16 residues. The CDR3 DNA follows: TGTGCCAGCAGCCCCCCCCGCAGCGGGAGGGCCGGTGAGCAGTTCTTC. Amino acid sequence: CASSPPRSGRAGEQFF.

For this clonotype: This sequence may be a read error, since a much larger clone differs from it by one base. This chain uses TRBV28 with TRBJ2-3, with D tentatively TRBD2 (5 bases). The CDR3 runs 12 residues. Germline V CDR1 and CDR2: MDHEN, SYDVKM. V was trimmed by 5 bases and J by 5 bases, leaving 8 bases between them. CDR3 sequence (DNA): TGTGCCAGCAGTGCGGGTCTAGATACGCAGTATTTT. This sequence encodes CASSAGLDTQYF.

The sample holds a few counts of this clonotype. The chain employs TRBV10-3 and TRBJ2-1; either TRBD1 or TRBD2 may fit D (5 bases each). The end of the DNA aligns better with TRBJ2-4, so the J call may be wrong. The CDR3 length is 11 residues. Germline V gene sequence: CDR1 ENHRY, CDR2 SYGVKD. This CDR3 reads CAISSGTYQYF. CDR3 DNA sequence: TGTGCCATCAGTTCCGGGACCTATCAGTACTTC.

The chain joins TRBV4-3 to TRBJ2-7; 8 nucleotides align to TRBD1. V gave up 0 bases and J gave up 1 base; unmatched junction bases: 5. The CDR3 sequence is 16 residues long. The germline V gene encodes CDR1 LGHNA and CDR2 YSLEER. CDR3 bases: TGCGCCAGCAGCCAAGAATTAGGACAGGGTTCCTACGAGCAGTACTTC. Residues: CASSQELGQGSYEQYF.

This clonotype was counted at least ten times. This rearrangement joins TRBV9 to TRBJ2-7; TRBD2 agrees at 8 bases. V gave up 4 bases and J gave up 6 bases; unmatched junction bases: 12. Germline loops: CDR1 SGDLS, CDR2 YYNGEE. The CDR3 runs to 15 residues. CDR3 loop: CASSPRGGGGREQYF. In DNA, the CDR3 is TGTGCCAGCAGCCCCCGGGGGGGGGGAGGCCGCGAGCAGTACTTC.

This clonotype was counted at least ten times. V gene TRBV5-1 combines with J gene TRBJ2-3; 8 nucleotides agree with TRBD2. The junction had 11 bases not matched to a gene; V was cut back by 9 bases and J by 5 bases. CDR1 is SGHRS and CDR2 is YFSETQ in the germline V gene. CDR3 length equals 14 residues. Here the CDR3 DNA reads TGCGCCACCACACGGGGGGGGGCGCAAGATACGCAGTATTTT. It encodes CATTRGGAQDTQYF.

This clonotype has a count of ten or more. This chain links TRBV7-2 with TRBJ2-7; TRBD1 is a possible D gene (5 bases). CDR1 and CDR2 (germline): SGHTA, FQGNSA. With 3 bases removed from V and 2 bases from J, the gap between germline ends came to 14 bases. The CDR3 extends over 15 amino acids. In DNA, the CDR3 is TGTGCCAGCAGCTTTAGTTCAGGGATCACCTACGAGCAGTACTTC. It yields the protein CASSFSSGITYEQYF.

The CDR3 region has the DNA TGTGCCAGCACCTCGTACCTCCGCACAGATACGCAGTATTTT. This gives the protein CASTSYLRTDTQYF. The V call is TRBV7-2, the J call TRBJ2-3; D is ambiguous. CDR1 and CDR2 (germline): SGHTA, FQGNSA. With 7 bases removed from V and 1 base from J, the gap between germline ends came to 12 bases. CDR3 length equals 14 residues.

The chain joins TRBV5-1 to TRBJ1-1; D is possibly TRBD1 (6 bases). CDR1 SGHRS and CDR2 YFSETQ come from the germline V gene. Trimming stripped 2 bases from V and 5 bases from J, with 19 bases between. The CDR3 contains 16 residues. The CDR3 protein is CASSFGYREGRTEAFF. DNA of the CDR3: TGCGCCAGCAGCTTTGGTTACAGGGAGGGGAGAACTGAAGCTTTCTTT.

The V and J genes are TRBV12-5 and TRBJ2-3; D is perhaps TRBD2 (7 bases). Trimming took off 6 bases at V and 8 bases at J, with 12 bases between the two ends. This CDR3 spans 12 amino acids. The germline CDR1 and CDR2 sequences are LGHNT and FRNRAP. CDR3 bases: TGTGCTAGTGGAACTAGGGGGGGTACGCAGTATTTT. Its translation is CASGTRGGTQYF.

This clonotype appeared a single time. The V gene is TRBV20-1, the J gene TRBJ2-5; 9 positions match TRBD2. The CDR3 runs 15 residues. CDR1 DFQATT and CDR2 SNEGSKA come from the germline V gene (reference sequence). The trim removed 2 bases at V and 3 bases at J, leaving 7 bases unmatched. The chain's CDR3 is CSARHGLATEETQYF. For the CDR3, the DNA is TGCAGTGCTAGACACGGACTAGCGACAGAAGAGACCCAGTACTTC.

This clonotype has a count of ten or more. Written as DNA, the CDR3 is TGCAGTGCTAGAGATCTCCTAGCAAGGATGGACACCGGGGAGCTGTTTTTT. Its protein product is CSARDLLARMDTGELFF. The gene calls are TRBV20-1 and TRBJ2-2; tentative D call: TRBD2 (5 bases). The CDR3 loop spans 17 amino acids. The germline V gene encodes CDR1 DFQATT and CDR2 SNEGSKA (reference sequence). The ends were cut back, 0 bases at V and 3 bases at J, with 17 bases in the middle.

This clonotype occurred many times. This chain links TRBV24-1 with TRBJ2-2; either TRBD1 or TRBD2 may supply D (5 bases each). The CDR3 is made up of 17 amino acids. The V and J ends lost 4 bases and 4 bases respectively, with 18 bases between them. Germline CDR1 and CDR2: KGHDR and SFDVKD. CDR3 residues: CATSEDFRKRGTGELFF. CDR3 sequence (DNA): TGTGCCACCAGTGAAGATTTCAGGAAGAGGGGCACCGGGGAGCTGTTTTTT.

In the case of this clonotype: This may come from a read error, since a much larger clone is one base off. This chain joins TRBV10-1 and TRBJ1-3; D is perhaps TRBD1 (6 bases). This CDR3 has 16 residues. V lost 7 bases and J lost 1, with 17 bases in between. CDR1 is WNHNN, CDR2 SYGVQD, per germline (reference sequence). As DNA, the CDR3 is TGCGCCAGCACCACAGACAGGATCGGGTCTGGAAACACCATATATTTT. It encodes CASTTDRIGSGNTIYF.